The 15 T cell receptor beta chains below come from one sample, sequenced in a study of response to subunit inactivated influenza vaccine. In TCRdb, the RT-PCR reads were re-called with MiXCR into one record per CDR3 protein. The top ten hold under 15% of the sample, which has around 470,000 distinct CDR3 sequences, approximately 7.2% seen once. Sequencing was performed on PBMCs from blood, taken roughly 24 months after vaccination. The receptors derive from a man between 50 and 75 years old who received an inactivated influenza vaccine.

The table lists this clonotype with a few counts. The gene calls are TRBV10-3 and TRBJ2-1; D remains unclear. CDR1 is ENHRY, CDR2 SYGVKD, per germline. Deletions cut 2 bases from V and 3 bases from J, with 5 bases between. The length of the CDR3 is 13 residues. The CDR3 loop is CAISEPNYNEQFF. As DNA, the CDR3 is TGTGCCATCAGTGAGCCGAACTACAATGAGCAGTTCTTC.

This clonotype was seen a handful of times. The CDR3 DNA sequence: TGTGCCAGCAGTGAATACGGGGCGGCCCAGTACTTC. It is translated as CASSEYGAAQYF. The genes are TRBV25-1 and TRBJ2-5; D might be TRBD1 or TRBD2, each matching 5 bases. The CDR3 has 12 residues. The V gene's germline CDR1 is MGHDK and CDR2 SYGVNS. The ends were cut back, 0 bases at V and 9 bases at J, with 8 bases in the middle.

There are many counts of this clonotype. V and J are TRBV5-6 and TRBJ1-1; a weak D match, TRBD1 (5 bases). This CDR3 spans 16 amino acids. Trimming took off 3 bases at V and 0 bases at J, with 15 bases between the two ends. CDR1 is SGHDT, CDR2 YYEEEE, per germline. The CDR3 protein is CASSWGSGTLNTEAFF. In DNA form, the CDR3 reads TGTGCCAGCAGCTGGGGCTCCGGGACTTTGAACACTGAAGCTTTCTTT.

This sequence joins TRBV20-1 and TRBJ2-1, with 9 positions matching TRBD2. With 2 bases clipped from V and 3 bases from J, the junction kept 5 bases outside the gene matches. This CDR3 region has 15 residues. Germline V gives CDR1 DFQATT, CDR2 SNEGSKA (reference sequence). The CDR3 sequence: CSARRLAGFYNEQFF. DNA for the CDR3: TGCAGTGCTAGACGTCTAGCGGGGTTCTACAATGAGCAGTTCTTC.

This clonotype was counted many times. V gene TRBV20-1 combines with J gene TRBJ2-7; tentatively, D is TRBD1 (5 bases). Trimming cost V 5 bases and J 0 bases, with 8 bases left between them. CDR3 size: 12 residues. Germline assignment: CDR1 DFQATT and CDR2 SNEGSKA (reference sequence). The DNA of the CDR3 is TGCAGTGCTGACAGTTCCTCCTACGAGCAGTACTTC. This sequence encodes CSADSSSYEQYF.

This clonotype was counted ten times or more. The chain is built from TRBV7-2 and TRBJ2-5; a possible D gene is TRBD1 (6 bases). The CDR3 sequence is 15 residues long. Germline values: CDR1 SGHTA, CDR2 FQGNSA. Trimming shortened V by 4 bases and J by 6 bases, and 18 bases separated the two germline ends. DNA of the CDR3: TGTGCCAGCAGCTCTTCCCAGGGGTCTTGGAAGACCCAGTACTTC. Translation: CASSSSQGSWKTQYF.

The rearrangement joins TRBV27 to TRBJ2-7, with D perhaps given as TRBD1 or TRBD2 (5 bases each). There are 14 residues in the CDR3. V lost 7 bases to trimming and J lost 6 bases, with 19 bases between them. Germline lookup yields CDR1 MNHEY and CDR2 SMNVEV (reference sequence). This CDR3 is CASKIGTAAIEQYF. The DNA of the CDR3 is TGTGCCAGCAAAATCGGGACGGCAGCCATCGAGCAGTACTTC.

The rearrangement links TRBV12-3 or TRBV12-4 to TRBJ1-5, with unresolved D. CDR3 length equals 12 residues. The germline V and J ends were trimmed by 7 bases and 7 bases, with 11 bases remaining between them. The DNA of the CDR3 is TGTGCCAGCAATTTCGGGTACCAGCCCCAGCATTTT. Protein product: CASNFGYQPQHF.

Points on this clonotype: Because it lacks the conserved phenylalanine or tryptophan at the end, this CDR3 is likely a read error. The V gene is TRBV5-6, the J gene TRBJ1-1, with D perhaps TRBD1 (5 bases). CDR3 length: 15 amino acids. Per the germline V gene, CDR1 is SGHDT and CDR2 is YYEEEE. V lost 4 bases and J 0 bases, leaving 13 bases between the germline ends. The CDR3 spells CASSPTTAMNTEAFS. The CDR3 coding sequence is TGTGCCAGCAGCCCCACGACAGCCATGAACACTGAAGCTTTCTCT.

This clonotype has at least ten counts. This sequence joins TRBV3-1 and TRBJ1-3; D is uncertain. The CDR3 is 15 residues long. From germline, CDR1 is LGHDT and CDR2 YNNKEL (reference sequence). The V gene lost 4 bases and the J gene lost 0 bases, with 10 bases spanning the gap. The CDR3: CASSPGPNSGNTIYF. The CDR3, as DNA: TGTGCCAGCAGCCCCGGACCCAACTCTGGAAACACCATATATTTT.

This clonotype was recorded a few times. The chain combines TRBV4-1 with TRBJ1-1; D is perhaps TRBD1 (5 bases). Trimming shortened V by 3 bases and J by 4 bases, and 12 bases separated the two germline ends. The CDR3 consists of 14 residues. Germline lookup yields CDR1 MGHRA and CDR2 YSYEKL. CDR3 loop: CASSQRDQGTEAFF. For the CDR3, the DNA is TGCGCCAGCAGCCAGCGGGACCAGGGCACTGAAGCTTTCTTT.

The rearrangement uses TRBV6-5 and TRBJ1-1; perhaps TRBD1 as D (6 bases). The CDR3 contains 15 residues. V shed 4 bases and J shed 1 base, with 13 bases lying between them. Per the germline V gene, CDR1 is MNHEY and CDR2 is SVGAGI. The CDR3 DNA reads as TGTGCCAGCAGTTCCCCCCGGGGACAGAACACTGAAGCTTTCTTT. It is translated as CASSSPRGQNTEAFF.

The rearrangement joins TRBV29-1 to TRBJ2-5, with D maybe TRBD2 (6 bases). Germline V gives CDR1 SQVTM, CDR2 ANQGSEA. V was pared by 4 bases and J by 2 bases, with 23 bases between. The CDR3 is made up of 17 amino acids. Written as DNA, the CDR3 is TGCAGCGTTGCTGGTACCCGGCGGGACCAACAACAAGAGACCCAGTACTTC. The encoded protein is CSVAGTRRDQQQETQYF. Looking up the rest from reference TRBV29-1 and TRBJ2-5 gives the full variable domain: SAVISQKPSRDICQRGTSLTIQCQVDSQVTMMFWYRQQPGQSLTLIATANQGSEATYESGFVIDKFPISRPNLTFSTLTVSNMSPEDSSIYLCSVAGTRRDQQQETQYFGPGTRLLVL.

This clonotype was counted many times. The chain joins TRBV7-2 to TRBJ2-1; D may match TRBD1 or TRBD2 (6 bases each). The germline V gene encodes CDR1 SGHTA and CDR2 FQGNSA. The length of the CDR3 is 15 residues. V was cut by 1 base and J by 4 bases, with 11 bases left in between. This chain's CDR3 is CASSLVGGLYNEQFF. The CDR3 DNA follows: TGTGCCAGCAGCTTAGTCGGGGGCTTATACAATGAGCAGTTCTTC.

This clonotype was counted only a few times. The chain recombines TRBV12-3 or TRBV12-4 with TRBJ1-5, with D tentatively TRBD1 (5 bases). V was cut by 5 bases and J by 7 bases, with 15 bases left in between. This CDR3 has 14 residues. The CDR3 DNA is TGTGCCAGCAGTCCAACGGGACGCGCCCAGCCCCAGCATTTT. This encodes CASSPTGRAQPQHF.